A selection of T cell receptor beta chains follows, all from one sample in a study of OX40 agonist ivuxolimab in advanced cancers. Method: immunoSEQ multiplex PCR; TCRdb's copy keeps in-frame clones and lacks some. The sample yields roughly 40,000 clones, more than 70% seen once. Sample: CD4+ or CD8+ T cells sorted from blood, taken in a trial of the OX40 agonist ivuxolimab. These receptor sequences come from an adult with an advanced solid tumor such as melanoma, head and neck, liver or kidney cancer. The CDR3 runs from the conserved cysteine through the conserved F or W. Fields, in order: V gene, CDR3 protein.

V: TRBV5-4
CDR3: CASSSPLAERGPGELFF

V: TRBV10-3
CDR3: CAIRGPANEKLFF

V: TRBV19
CDR3: CASSITGGTEAFF

V: TRBV14
CDR3: CASSQADREAETQYF

V: TRBV9
CDR3: CASSKSSGSYEQYF

V: TRBV11-2
CDR3: CASSLGPVPIYEQYF

V: TRBV19
CDR3: CASSIGWAGSDEQYF

V: TRBV7-6
CDR3: CASSDRGTNEKLFF

V: TRBV9
CDR3: CASSVTPTQPQHF

V: TRBV6-1
CDR3: CASSELGFRDHEKLFF

V: TRBV5-1
CDR3: CASSPLLRGTSGFDEQFF

V: TRBV5-1
CDR3: CASSLWTGNEQFF

V: TRBV14
CDR3: CASSPLPGSGNTIYF

V: TRBV27
CDR3: CASRPWTSVDNEQFF

V: TRBV14
CDR3: CASSQDVRTSGGLANTQYF

V: TRBV29-1
CDR3: CSVVTISYEQYF

V: TRBV19
CDR3: CASSIRSESSTDTQYF

V: TRBV7-9
CDR3: CASSPRRVGLVDEKLFF

V: TRBV10-3
CDR3: CAIRPGQAQETQYF

V: TRBV6-6
CDR3: CASTLTGEANEKLFF

V: TRBV9
CDR3: CASSVPTGIFYEQYF

V: TRBV25-1
CDR3: CASSEATEAFF

V: TRBV29-1
CDR3: CSAADREGTEAFF

V: TRBV19
CDR3: CASSIGIQGPKNQPQHF

V: TRBV28
CDR3: CASTLTGTSPYEQYF

V: TRBV19
CDR3: CASSAGTTAYEQYF

V: TRBV16
CDR3: CASSPGTDYSNQPQHF

V: TRBV27
CDR3: CASSWYKGGEKLFF

V: TRBV30
CDR3: CAWSSGLAGAFASYNEQFF

V: TRBV27
CDR3: CASSGTGTGDEAFF

V: TRBV11-3
CDR3: CASSLDGAPGNTIYF

V: TRBV9
CDR3: CASSALTENTEAFF

V: TRBV7-2
CDR3: CASSLGLGSSYNEQFF

V: TRBV6-6
CDR3: CASSYSGQGYEQYF

V: TRBV6-5
CDR3: CASRGTGGSGNTIYF

V: TRBV23-1
CDR3: CASSQSPLNRSSYEQYF

V: TRBV7-3
CDR3: CASSLVLKETQYF

V: TRBV10-1
CDR3: CASSEPYTGGGPIEQYF

V: TRBV9
CDR3: CASGTTDTQYF

V: TRBV6-6
CDR3: CASSYLAPSEQETQYF

V: TRBV9
CDR3: CASSVGDSPSYNEQFF

V: TRBV5-4
CDR3: CASSFTGGNEQFF